These 25 T cell receptor beta chains were all obtained from the same sample, sequenced in a study of blood T cells in healthy people across ages. Primers used in a second PCR of roughly 7 to 12 cycles were a sample-barcoded 5' primer and a J-beta primer mix. TCRdb used MiXCR to reprocess the 5' RACE reads, holding one entry per CDR3 protein. The table records about 1,400,000 distinct CDR3 sequences, about 40% of them present only once. What was sequenced was blood. The receptors here all came from a woman aged 18 to 35 in good health.

The chain couples TRBV24-1 to TRBJ2-3, with 7 bases that match TRBD1. V gave up 4 bases and J gave up 3 bases; unmatched junction bases: 9. Per the germline V gene, CDR1 is KGHDR and CDR2 is SFDVKD. This CDR3 region has 16 residues. CDR3 region: CATSDPGQSKTDTQYF. CDR3 nucleotide sequence: TGTGCCACCAGTGACCCGGGACAGAGCAAAACAGATACGCAGTATTTT.

On this clonotype: The junction departs from the called germline gene at one end, perhaps through a read error. The rearrangement joins TRBV7-9 to TRBJ1-5; D not resolved. This CDR3 comprises 12 residues. Germline CDR1 is SEHNR and CDR2 is FQNEAQ (reference sequence). CDR3 bases: TGTTCCAGCAGCTCCCCTTCCCAGCCCCAGCATTTT. Amino acid sequence: CSSSSPSQPQHF.

This clonotype was picked up a small number of times. The chain couples TRBV7-9 to TRBJ1-4; a possible D gene is TRBD1 (5 bases). This CDR3 is built from 14 residues. The germline gives CDR1 SEHNR, CDR2 FQNEAQ (reference sequence). The germline V and J ends were trimmed by 7 bases and 8 bases, with 17 bases remaining between them. In nucleotides, the CDR3 is TGTGCCAGCACAAGCGGGGCGGATCGGGAAAAACTGTTTTTT. Protein sequence: CASTSGADREKLFF.

This clonotype turned up a few times. This chain connects TRBV10-3 to TRBJ1-1; no clear D gene. The CDR3 loop spans 13 amino acids. Germline V gives CDR1 ENHRY, CDR2 SYGVKD. Trimming cost V 7 bases and J 1 base, with 10 bases left between them. CDR3 DNA sequence: TGTGCCATCACCCCAACCGGGAACACTGAAGCTTTCTTT. This translates into CAITPTGNTEAFF.

This clonotype was counted between two and nine times. This chain connects TRBV13 to TRBJ2-1, with 8 nucleotides matching TRBD2. V lost 5 bases and J lost 9; bases outside the gene matches: 6. This CDR3 comprises 13 residues. Germline assignment: CDR1 PRHDT and CDR2 FYEKMQ (reference sequence). The CDR3 bases are TGTGCCAGCAGCCTTACTAGCGGTCTTGAGCAGTTCTTC. As protein: CASSLTSGLEQFF.

This clonotype was picked up a small number of times. This chain connects TRBV2 to TRBJ2-1; D is undetermined. V lost 1 base and J lost 0, with 7 bases in between. The CDR3 loop spans 15 amino acids. Germline loops: CDR1 SNHLY, CDR2 FYNNEI. CDR3 in DNA: TGTGCCAGCAGTGAAGTTGGGCGCTCCTACAATGAGCAGTTCTTC. Translating it yields CASSEVGRSYNEQFF.

The genes are TRBV2 and TRBJ1-1, with TRBD1 matching over 9 bases. There are 17 residues in the CDR3. Trimming at V came to 5 bases and at J to 1 base, leaving 11 bases not matched to a gene. Germline CDR1 and CDR2: SNHLY and FYNNEI. Written as DNA, the CDR3 is TGTGCCAGCAGTATTACAGGGGGCGCCCCCTCGAACACTGAAGCTTTCTTT. Residues: CASSITGGAPSNTEAFF.

This chain links TRBV2 with TRBJ2-5, with TRBD2 matching 8 bases. V lost 6 bases to trimming and J lost 6 bases; unmatched junction nucleotides: 9. Per germline, CDR1 SNHLY and CDR2 FYNNEI. This CDR3 has 14 amino acids. CDR3 nucleotide sequence: TGTGCCAGCAGCCTACGGGGGGGAGAAAAGACCCAGTACTTC. Translated: CASSLRGGEKTQYF.

V and J are TRBV21-1 and TRBJ2-3; the tabulated D call, TRBD2, remains unverified against the DNA. TRBV21-1 is noted as a pseudogene. This CDR3 comprises 15 residues. DNA for the CDR3: TGTGCCAGCAGCCAACATAGCGGGGTCCCAGATACGCAGTATTTT. It codes for CASSQHSGVPDTQYF.

The sample holds one count of this clonotype. The rearrangement uses TRBV5-1 and TRBJ1-2; no reliable D call. CDR1 and CDR2 from the germline V gene are SGHRS and YFSETQ. V lost 7 bases, J lost 4 bases, and 23 bases lay in between. The CDR3 runs to 16 residues. The CDR3 DNA follows: TGCGCCAGCGTGGGTTCGAGTGGAGCAAGCCCCTATGGCTACACCTTC. Encoded protein: CASVGSSGASPYGYTF.

This rearrangement joins TRBV10-3 to TRBJ2-2; 8 bases align to TRBD1. Germline V gives CDR1 ENHRY, CDR2 SYGVKD. The CDR3 is 16 amino acids. V was pared by 11 bases and J by 2 bases, with 13 bases of the junction left unmatched. CDR3 DNA sequence: TGTGCCTTTTCCCCCGGGACAGGATTTAACACCGGGGAGCTGTTTTTT. Its protein is CAFSPGTGFNTGELFF.

This clonotype was observed many times. The CDR3 region is CASSYGGSYNEQFF. CDR3 nucleotide sequence: TGTGCCAGCAGTTACGGAGGATCCTACAATGAGCAGTTCTTC. This chain links TRBV6-5 with TRBJ2-1; maybe TRBD2 (5 bases). Germline-derived CDR1 and CDR2 are MNHEY and SVGAGI. This CDR3 is built from 14 residues. Trimming pared 2 bases from V and 1 base from J, leaving 6 bases between.

The sample holds a few counts of this clonotype. The V call is TRBV6-1, the J call TRBJ2-7; no firm D call. The germline V gene has CDR1 MNHNS and CDR2 SASEGT. The CDR3 totals 14 residues. V was shortened by 1 base and J by 0 bases, with 7 bases between the two germline ends. The CDR3 here is CASSEENSSYEQYF. As DNA, the CDR3 is TGTGCCAGCAGTGAAGAGAACAGCTCCTACGAGCAGTACTTC.

This CDR3 is CASSFTTFGTDTQYF. The DNA of the CDR3 is TGTGCCAGCAGCTTTACTACATTCGGCACAGATACGCAGTATTTT. V is TRBV7-9 and J is TRBJ2-3, with D unresolved. Trimming pared 3 bases from V and 1 base from J, leaving 11 bases between. CDR3 length equals 15 residues. Germline CDR1 reads SEHNR; CDR2 reads FQNEAQ (reference sequence).

This clonotype was detected a few times. The rearrangement joins TRBV2 to TRBJ2-3, with 8 bases that match TRBD1. The length of the CDR3 is 15 residues. V gave up 6 bases and J gave up 1 base; unmatched junction bases: 6. Germline V CDR1 and CDR2: SNHLY, FYNNEI. The CDR3 spells CASRDQGARTDTQYF. CDR3 DNA: TGTGCCAGCAGGGATCAGGGGGCGCGCACAGATACGCAGTATTTT.

To note about this clonotype: Compared with germline, one end of the junction differs, possibly owing to a read error. This rearrangement joins TRBV7-9 to TRBJ2-7; TRBD1 might be the D (6 bases). The CDR3 spans 15 residues. Germline V gives CDR1 SEHNR, CDR2 FQNEAQ (reference sequence). The CDR3 sequence is CACSLVGGSSYEQYF. Written as DNA, the CDR3 is TGTGCCTGCAGCTTAGTAGGGGGAAGCTCCTACGAGCAGTACTTC. Complete variable domain (other parts from reference TRBV7-9 and TRBJ2-7): DTGVSQNPRHKITKRGQNVTFRCDPISEHNRLYWYRQTLGQGPEFLTYFQNEAQLEKSRLLSDRFSAERPKGSFSTLEIQRTEQGDSAMYLCACSLVGGSSYEQYFGPGTRLTVT.

The chain uses TRBV20-1 and TRBJ2-5, with D tentatively TRBD2 (6 bases). TRBJ2-7 explains the end of the DNA better; the J call may be wrong. CDR1 and CDR2 from the germline V gene are DFQATT and SNEGSKA (reference sequence). This CDR3 region has 14 residues. CDR3 residues: CSAWTGTLVGEQYF. The CDR3 nucleotides read TGCAGTGCTTGGACCGGGACTCTGGTCGGCGAGCAGTACTTC.

This clonotype was picked up a small number of times. The chain joins TRBV5-5 to TRBJ1-2; unclear D gene. The CDR3 runs 17 residues. Trimming took 2 bases from V and 2 from J, leaving 19 bases between them. Per germline, CDR1 SGHKS and CDR2 YYEKEE (reference sequence). CDR3 residues: CASSFTPAVQSNYGYTF. For the CDR3, the DNA is TGTGCCAGCAGCTTTACGCCGGCCGTCCAGTCCAACTATGGCTACACCTTC.

The chain uses TRBV2 and TRBJ1-2; the D gene is possibly TRBD1 (5 bases). The CDR3 is 12 residues long. The V gene's germline CDR1 is SNHLY and CDR2 FYNNEI. The germline V and J ends were trimmed by 5 bases and 6 bases, with 10 bases remaining between them. CDR3 sequence reads: CASSRLGDGYTF. The CDR3 DNA sequence: TGTGCCAGCAGTAGGTTAGGGGATGGCTACACCTTC. Using reference TRBV2 and TRBJ1-2 for the parts outside the CDR3, the full variable domain is EPEVTQTPSHQVTQMGQEVILRCVPISNHLYFYWYRQILGQKVEFLVSFYNNEISEKSEIFDDQFSVERPDGSNFTLKIRSTKLEDSAMYFCASSRLGDGYTFGSGTRLTVV.

The V call is TRBV4-1, the J call TRBJ2-7, with D perhaps matching TRBD1 or TRBD2 (5 bases each). There are 14 residues in the CDR3. The V and J ends lost 1 base and 7 bases respectively, with 14 bases between them. Germline V gene lookup returns CDR1 MGHRA and CDR2 YSYEKL. The CDR3 region is CASSQGLGAGEQYF. The DNA of the CDR3 is TGCGCCAGCAGCCAAGGCCTAGGGGCGGGTGAGCAGTACTTC.

This chain connects TRBV12-3 or TRBV12-4 to TRBJ1-2; perhaps TRBD1 as D (5 bases). The CDR3 totals 13 residues. Trimming removed 1 base from V and 8 bases from J, with 11 bases in between. This CDR3 reads CASSLDAGWGYTF. DNA for the CDR3: TGTGCCAGCAGTTTAGACGCAGGGTGGGGCTACACCTTC.

This chain uses TRBV10-3 with TRBJ1-2; no reliable D call. There are 16 residues in the CDR3. CDR1 and CDR2 (germline): ENHRY, SYGVKD. V dropped 0 bases and J dropped 3 bases, with 14 bases sitting between them. CDR3 in DNA: TGTGCCATCAGTGAGTCTTTTCGTGCGGGAGACTATGGCTACACCTTC. Translating it yields CAISESFRAGDYGYTF.

The chain joins TRBV20-1 to TRBJ2-5, with TRBD2 matching over 13 bases. CDR3 length: 16 amino acids. The V segment lost 3 bases and the J segment 2 bases; nucleotides outside the gene matches: 6. CDR1 is DFQATT, CDR2 SNEGSKA, per germline (reference sequence). The CDR3 nucleotides read TGCAGTGCTAGGGGGACTAGCGGGATCGTTCAAGAGACCCAGTACTTC. Protein sequence: CSARGTSGIVQETQYF.

The CDR3 is CASSLRPISTDTQYF. The CDR3 nucleotides are TGCGCCAGCAGCTTGAGGCCGATTAGCACAGATACGCAGTATTTT. The chain has TRBV5-1 and TRBJ2-3; D ambiguous. CDR3 size: 15 residues. Trimming took off 1 base at V and 0 bases at J, with 9 bases between the two ends. Germline loops: CDR1 SGHRS, CDR2 YFSETQ. The whole variable domain, remainder taken from reference TRBV5-1 and TRBJ2-3, is KAGVTQTPRYLIKTRGQQVTLSCSPISGHRSVSWYQQTPGQGLQFLFEYFSETQRNKGNFPGRFSGRQFSNSRSEMNVSTLELGDSALYLCASSLRPISTDTQYFGPGTRLTVL.

V is TRBV5-1 and J is TRBJ2-7, with 7 bases lining up with TRBD2. Trimming took 3 bases from V and 7 from J; bases not matched to a gene: 16. CDR1 and CDR2 (germline): SGHRS, YFSETQ. The CDR3 consists of 16 residues. The CDR3 loop is CASSSPTGTTEGEQYF. The DNA for the CDR3 is TGCGCCAGCAGCTCCCCAACCGGGACTACGGAGGGTGAGCAGTACTTC.